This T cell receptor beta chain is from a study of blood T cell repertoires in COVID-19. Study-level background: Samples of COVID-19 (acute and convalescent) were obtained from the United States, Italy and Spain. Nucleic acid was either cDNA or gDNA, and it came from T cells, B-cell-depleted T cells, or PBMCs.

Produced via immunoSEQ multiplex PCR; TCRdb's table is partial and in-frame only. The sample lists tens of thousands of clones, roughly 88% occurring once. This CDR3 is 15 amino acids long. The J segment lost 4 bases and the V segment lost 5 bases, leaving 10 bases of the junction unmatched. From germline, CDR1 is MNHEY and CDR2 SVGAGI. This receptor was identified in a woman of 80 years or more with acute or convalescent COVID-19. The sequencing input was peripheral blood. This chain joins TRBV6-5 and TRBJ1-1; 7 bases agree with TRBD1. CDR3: CASSTRQGWGTEAFF. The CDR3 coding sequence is TGTGCCAGCAGTACACGACAGGGCTGGGGCACTGAAGCTTTCTTT.